What follows are 30 T cell receptor beta chains derived from one specimen sequenced in a study of blood T cell repertoires in COVID-19. Repertoires were generated with immunoSEQ multiplex PCR, while TCRdb's copy carries only in-frame clones and drops some. The profile shows some 220,000 clones, about nine tenths of them singletons. The sequencing input was PBMCs or T cells enriched from blood (not recorded which). These receptors all come from a woman aged 25 to 39 who had recovered from COVID-19.

The V call is TRBV6-1, the J call TRBJ2-7, with D possibly TRBD1 on 5 matching bases. Trimming left V 1 base short and J 11 bases short, with 15 bases between. Looked up from germline, CDR1 is MNHNS and CDR2 is SASEGT. The length of the CDR3 is 13 residues. DNA of the CDR3: TGTGCCAGCAGTGAAGAGGGGCCCCTACGCGAGTACTTC. Translated, it gives CASSEEGPLREYF.

CDR3 in DNA: TGCGCCAGCAGCCCGGACAGCTATAATGAAAAACTGTTTTTT. Its protein is CASSPDSYNEKLFF. This sequence joins TRBV5-1 and TRBJ1-4; a weak D match, TRBD1 (6 bases). The germline CDR1 and CDR2 sequences are SGHRS and YFSETQ. V lost 4 bases and J lost 4, with 11 bases in between. The CDR3 loop spans 14 amino acids.

This chain links TRBV7-9 with TRBJ2-2; TRBD1 matches at 9 bases. Looked up from germline, CDR1 is SEHNR and CDR2 is FQNEAQ (reference sequence). V dropped 6 bases and J dropped 7; count of bases not matched to a gene: 6. CDR3 size: 14 residues. The CDR3 nucleotides read TGTGCCAGCAGAGAACAGGGGGCCAACGGGGAGCTGTTTTTT. Translated: CASREQGANGELFF.

The chain joins TRBV11-1 to TRBJ2-7; D might be TRBD1 (6 bases). Germline V gives CDR1 SGHAT, CDR2 FQDESV (reference sequence). V shed 5 bases and J shed 1 base, with 12 bases lying between them. This CDR3 spans 14 amino acids. Here the CDR3 reads CASSHSQGSYEQYF. As DNA, the CDR3 is TGTGCCAGCAGCCATTCACAGGGTTCCTACGAGCAGTACTTC.

The chain uses TRBV5-1 and TRBJ1-1, with D possibly TRBD1 on 6 matching bases. Trimming took 4 bases from V and 0 from J, leaving 10 bases between them. The CDR3 is made up of 14 amino acids. CDR1 is SGHRS and CDR2 is YFSETQ in the germline V gene. The CDR3, as DNA: TGCGCCAGCAGCCAGGACAGCATGAACACTGAAGCTTTCTTT. This encodes CASSQDSMNTEAFF.

This clone was found a few times. This sequence joins TRBV19 and TRBJ1-5, with TRBD1 identical over 11 bases. V gave up 10 bases and J gave up 1 base; unmatched junction bases: 9. The CDR3 is made up of 16 amino acids. From germline, CDR1 is LNHDA and CDR2 SQIVND (reference sequence). DNA for the CDR3: TGTGCCACCATACGGACAGGGGGCGAAAGCAATCAGCCCCAGCATTTT. It translates to CATIRTGGESNQPQHF.

J is TRBJ1-2 and V is TRBV7-9; D unresolved. Germline CDR1 and CDR2: SEHNR and FQNEAQ (reference sequence). Trimming left V 2 bases short and J 5 bases short, with 12 bases between. There are 14 residues in the CDR3. CDR3 DNA: TGTGCCAGCAGCTTAACCGGGGTCTCTTATGGCTACACCTTC. This translates into CASSLTGVSYGYTF.

This chain connects TRBV7-3 to TRBJ2-3; TRBD2 matches 8 bases. With V trimmed by 4 bases and J by 0 bases, 3 bases remained unmatched. The V gene's germline CDR1 is SGHTA and CDR2 FQGTGA. The CDR3 is made up of 15 amino acids. CDR3 nucleotides: TGTGCCAGCAGCTCGGGACTAGGGAGCACAGATACGCAGTATTTT. It encodes CASSSGLGSTDTQYF.

The V call is TRBV5-1, the J call TRBJ2-7, with TRBD1 matching over 8 bases. Unmatched junction bases numbered 4, after V lost 0 bases and J lost 5 bases. The germline CDR1 and CDR2 sequences are SGHRS and YFSETQ. The CDR3 is 14 residues long. The CDR3 reads CASSLDQGADEQYF. In DNA, the CDR3 is TGCGCCAGCAGCTTGGATCAGGGGGCGGACGAGCAGTACTTC.

The rearrangement joins TRBV12-3 or TRBV12-4 to TRBJ1-2; TRBD1 aligns across 8 bases. This CDR3 region has 12 residues. V lost 4 bases to trimming and J lost 11 bases; unmatched junction nucleotides: 6. The CDR3 nucleotides are TGTGCCAGCAGTTCAGGGGGCGCAGGGTACACCTTC. It specifies CASSSGGAGYTF.

The J gene is TRBJ1-3, the V gene TRBV10-3; no clear D. Trimming left V 7 bases short and J 3 bases short, with 13 bases between. The CDR3 spans 14 residues. Per germline, CDR1 ENHRY and CDR2 SYGVKD. CDR3 region: CAITPGGYGNTIYF. In nucleotides, the CDR3 is TGTGCCATCACCCCAGGCGGGTATGGAAACACCATATATTTT.

The chain combines TRBV6-5 with TRBJ2-7; perhaps TRBD2 as D (6 bases). CDR3 size: 15 residues. CDR1 is MNHEY and CDR2 is SVGAGI in the germline V gene. The V and J ends lost 5 bases and 1 base respectively, with 15 bases between them. In nucleotides, the CDR3 is TGTGCCAGCAGTCTGGGGGGTGGGGGATCCTACGAGCAGTACTTC. This gives the protein CASSLGGGGSYEQYF.

The chain's CDR3 is CASRLALGYTF. CDR3 DNA sequence: TGTGCCAGCAGACTCGCCCTTGGCTACACCTTC. This sequence joins TRBV6-5 and TRBJ1-2; D gene unclear. Germline V gene data show CDR1 as MNHEY and CDR2 as SVGAGI. The ends were cut back, 6 bases at V and 7 bases at J, with 9 bases in the middle. CDR3 size: 11 residues.

The V gene is TRBV5-4, the J gene TRBJ1-1, with 11 positions matching TRBD1. This CDR3 is built from 17 residues. Per germline, CDR1 SGHNT and CDR2 YYREEE (reference sequence). After removal of 2 bases from V and 0 bases from J, the junction contained 6 bases not matched to a gene. The CDR3 DNA follows: TGTGCCAGCAGCTTAAGGACAGGGGGCCTAATGAACACTGAAGCTTTCTTT. The encoded protein is CASSLRTGGLMNTEAFF. The full variable domain, its missing parts supplied by reference TRBV5-4 and TRBJ1-1, is ETGVTQSPTHLIKTRGQQVTLRCSSQSGHNTVSWYQQALGQGPQFIFQYYREEENGRGNFPPRFSGLQFPNYSSELNVNALELDDSALYLCASSLRTGGLMNTEAFFGQGTRLTVV.

The V and J genes are TRBV4-2 and TRBJ1-5, with 8 bases lining up with TRBD1. J was trimmed by 1 base and V by 0 bases; bases with no gene match: 5. Looked up from germline, CDR1 is LGHNA and CDR2 is YNFKEQ. The CDR3 has 17 amino acids. The CDR3 protein is CASSQEIQGGSNQPQHF. The CDR3 DNA reads TGTGCCAGCAGCCAAGAAATACAGGGGGGAAGCAATCAGCCCCAGCATTTT.

Comments on this clone: Other DNA sequences in this sample translate to the same CDR3. The rearrangement joins TRBV18 to TRBJ1-1; D not resolved. Per germline, CDR1 KGHSH and CDR2 LQKENI. Trimming cost V 3 bases and J 5 bases, with 10 bases left between them. The CDR3 length is 13 residues. CDR3 in DNA: TGTGCCAGCTCACCGCTGGGCGGGACTGAAGCTTTCTTT. It codes for CASSPLGGTEAFF.

This chain joins TRBV11-2 and TRBJ2-2; weak D call: TRBD1 (6 bases). With 3 bases removed from V and 0 bases from J, the gap between germline ends came to 14 bases. Germline V lookup: CDR1 SGHAT, CDR2 FQNNGV. The length of the CDR3 is 17 residues. The CDR3 region has the DNA TGTGCCAGCAGCTTTATTAGGGGGAAAGCGAACACCGGGGAGCTGTTTTTT. It codes for CASSFIRGKANTGELFF.

This clone was observed a single time. The gene calls are TRBV5-1 and TRBJ1-2, with TRBD1 matching over 8 bases. Germline V gives CDR1 SGHRS, CDR2 YFSETQ. V shed 4 bases, J shed 3 bases, and the junction held 5 bases outside the gene matches. The CDR3 runs 14 residues. CDR3 in amino acids: CASSQSTGDYGYTF. CDR3 in DNA: TGCGCCAGCAGCCAATCGACAGGGGACTATGGCTACACCTTC. Supplemented by reference TRBV5-1 and TRBJ1-2, the full variable domain reads KAGVTQTPRYLIKTRGQQVTLSCSPISGHRSVSWYQQTPGQGLQFLFEYFSETQRNKGNFPGRFSGRQFSNSRSEMNVSTLELGDSALYLCASSQSTGDYGYTFGSGTRLTVV.

This clone was detected only a few times. The chain combines TRBV6-2 or TRBV6-3 with TRBJ2-3, with D perhaps TRBD2 (6 bases). Germline CDR1 reads MNHEY; CDR2 reads SVGEGT. V dropped 5 bases and J dropped 4 bases, with 16 bases sitting between them. The CDR3 has 15 residues. DNA for the CDR3: TGTGCCAGCAGTCTATCCGGGGGTACTGCAGATACGCAGTATTTT. Residues: CASSLSGGTADTQYF.

The chain recombines TRBV29-1 with TRBJ1-2; weak D call: TRBD1 (6 bases). Looked up from germline, CDR1 is SQVTM and CDR2 is ANQGSEA. This CDR3 comprises 13 residues. With 5 bases removed from V and 1 base from J, the gap between germline ends came to 11 bases. CDR3 sequence reads: CSVRTAVNYGYTF. The CDR3 DNA reads TGCAGCGTTCGGACAGCCGTTAACTATGGCTACACCTTC.

This chain links TRBV5-1 with TRBJ2-7, with 7 bases identical to TRBD1. V lost 0 bases and J lost 6; bases outside the gene matches: 6. From germline, CDR1 is SGHRS and CDR2 YFSETQ. This CDR3 has 14 residues. CDR3 DNA: TGCGCCAGCAGCTTGGAACAAACAGGGGTCGAGCAGTACTTC. Its protein product is CASSLEQTGVEQYF.

The rearrangement links TRBV9 to TRBJ2-7, with D perhaps matching TRBD1 (7 bases). This CDR3 region has 14 residues. Germline V gene data show CDR1 as SGDLS and CDR2 as YYNGEE. V was pared by 3 bases and J by 3 bases, with 13 bases between. In nucleotides, the CDR3 is TGTGCCAGCAGCGGAGGCCAGGGGGGCTACGAGCAGTACTTC. It codes for CASSGGQGGYEQYF.

CDR3 loop: CASSAPDREETQYF. Written as DNA, the CDR3 is TGTGCCAGCAGCGCCCCGGACAGGGAGGAGACCCAGTACTTC. The V gene is TRBV9, the J gene TRBJ2-5, with TRBD1 matching 8 bases. The J segment lost 5 bases and the V segment lost 3 bases, leaving 6 bases of the junction unmatched. The germline V gene encodes CDR1 SGDLS and CDR2 YYNGEE. This CDR3 contains 14 residues. The full variable domain, its missing parts supplied by reference TRBV9 and TRBJ2-5, is DSGVTQTPKHLITATGQRVTLRCSPRSGDLSVYWYQQSLDQGLQFLIQYYNGEERAKGNILERFSAQQFPDLHSELNLSSLELGDSALYFCASSAPDREETQYFGPGTRLLVL.

The J gene is TRBJ2-1, the V gene TRBV21-1; the table's D call, TRBD1, has no DNA check behind it. TRBV21-1 counts as a pseudogene. The CDR3 is 17 amino acids. This chain's CDR3 is CASSPTGQGYLYNEQFF. As DNA, the CDR3 is TGTGCCAGCAGCCCGACGGGACAGGGGTATTTGTACAATGAGCAGTTCTTC.

This rearrangement joins TRBV15 to TRBJ1-4; D may be TRBD1 (6 bases). Germline V gene sequence: CDR1 LNHNV, CDR2 YYDKDF (reference sequence). V dropped 5 bases and J dropped 7 bases, with 14 bases sitting between them. This CDR3 is built from 14 residues. CDR3 nucleotides: TGTGCCACCAGCGGCAGGGGAGAAATTGAAAAACTGTTTTTT. Amino acid sequence: CATSGRGEIEKLFF.

J is TRBJ2-7 and V is TRBV5-6; possible D gene TRBD2, 5 bases. Germline V gives CDR1 SGHDT, CDR2 YYEEEE. The V end was cut by 3 bases, the J end by 2 bases, with 12 bases between. The CDR3 has 14 residues. CDR3 residues: CASSSGGRPYEQYF. CDR3 in DNA: TGTGCCAGCAGCTCGGGTGGGAGACCCTACGAGCAGTACTTC. The variable domain in full, completed from reference TRBV5-6 and TRBJ2-7, reads DAGVTQSPTHLIKTRGQQVTLRCSPKSGHDTVSWYQQALGQGPQFIFQYYEEEERQRGNFPDRFSGHQFPNYSSELNVNALLLGDSALYLCASSSGGRPYEQYFGPGTRLTVT.

This chain joins TRBV13 and TRBJ1-3; 9 bases match TRBD1. The J segment lost 4 bases and the V segment lost 4 bases, leaving 11 bases of the junction unmatched. There are 17 residues in the CDR3. The germline CDR1 and CDR2 sequences are PRHDT and FYEKMQ (reference sequence). CDR3 bases: TGTGCCAGCAGCTGGGGGACAGGGAGATTTCGGGGAAACACCATATATTTT. Translation gives CASSWGTGRFRGNTIYF.

The chain joins TRBV6-6 to TRBJ2-3; D perhaps matches TRBD1 (5 bases). The CDR3 spans 14 residues. The V gene's germline CDR1 is MNHNY and CDR2 SVGAGI (reference sequence). V lost 4 bases, J lost 1 base, and 9 bases lay in between. The CDR3 loop reads CASSLSTGTDTQYF. In nucleotides, the CDR3 is TGTGCCAGCAGTTTATCGACAGGCACAGATACGCAGTATTTT.

The rearrangement links TRBV5-4 to TRBJ1-1; D possibly corresponds to TRBD1 (6 bases). This CDR3 spans 15 amino acids. Germline V gives CDR1 SGHNT, CDR2 YYREEE (reference sequence). With 4 bases removed from V and 7 bases from J, the gap between germline ends came to 20 bases. The CDR3 spells CASSQQGTFFGEAFF. For the CDR3, the DNA is TGTGCCAGCAGCCAACAGGGAACGTTTTTTGGTGAAGCTTTCTTT.

The rearrangement uses TRBV14 and TRBJ1-2; perhaps TRBD1 as D (6 bases). The V end lost 4 bases, the J end lost 0 bases, and 18 bases lay between the germline ends. The CDR3 consists of 17 residues. Germline CDR1 is SGHDN and CDR2 is FVKESK. The CDR3 DNA sequence: TGTGCCAGCAGCCGCCTCGCCAGACAGGAAACTAACTATGGCTACACCTTC. Translation gives CASSRLARQETNYGYTF.